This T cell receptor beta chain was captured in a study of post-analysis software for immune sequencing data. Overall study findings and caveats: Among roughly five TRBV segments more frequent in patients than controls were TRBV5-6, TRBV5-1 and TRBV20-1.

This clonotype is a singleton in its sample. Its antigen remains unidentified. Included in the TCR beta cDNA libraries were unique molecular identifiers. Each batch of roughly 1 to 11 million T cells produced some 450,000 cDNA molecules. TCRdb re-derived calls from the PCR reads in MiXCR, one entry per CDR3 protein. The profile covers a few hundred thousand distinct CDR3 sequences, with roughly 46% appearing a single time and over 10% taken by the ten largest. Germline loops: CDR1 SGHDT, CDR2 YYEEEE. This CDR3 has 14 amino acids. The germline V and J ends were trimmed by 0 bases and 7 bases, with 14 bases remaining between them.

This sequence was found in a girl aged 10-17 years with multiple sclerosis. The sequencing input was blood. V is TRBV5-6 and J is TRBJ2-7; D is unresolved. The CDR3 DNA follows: TGTGCCAGCAGCTTGGCCGGAATGGTCCATGAGCAGTACTTC. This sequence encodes CASSLAGMVHEQYF.